One T cell receptor (beta chain) is described in this entry. Its antigen is as yet unknown. This record belongs to a study of cytomegalovirus exposure and HLA in healthy donors. Across the whole study: Ancestry clustering placed 81% of about 400 genotyped donors in the Caucasian-associated cluster. Findings and caveats of the study: Later analysis revealed greater clonal expansion in HLA-associated TCR beta chains than in equally common others. Presence/absence comparisons presumed near-even sequencing depth among donors. Later on, an analysis showed TCR association rates differing by HLA locus, with DRB1 the most and HLA-C the fewest.

This CDR3 is 14 amino acids long. V dropped 5 bases and J dropped 0 bases, with 5 bases sitting between them. CDR1 is MNHNS and CDR2 is SASEGT in the germline V gene. Primers: 60 Vbeta forward and 13 Jbeta reverse. TCRdb keeps only in-frame clones here, not all; method: immunoSEQ multiplex PCR. There are about 130,000 clones in the sample; over 70% occur only once, and over 1.3% lies in the top ten. V usage is TRBV6-1 and J usage is TRBJ2-6, with D hard to call. This TCR came from a woman in her thirties or forties in good health and CMV-seronegative. The specimen was PBMCs. CDR3 region: CASSYVSGANVLTF. DNA of the CDR3: TGTGCCAGCAGTTATGTCTCTGGGGCCAACGTCCTGACTTTC.